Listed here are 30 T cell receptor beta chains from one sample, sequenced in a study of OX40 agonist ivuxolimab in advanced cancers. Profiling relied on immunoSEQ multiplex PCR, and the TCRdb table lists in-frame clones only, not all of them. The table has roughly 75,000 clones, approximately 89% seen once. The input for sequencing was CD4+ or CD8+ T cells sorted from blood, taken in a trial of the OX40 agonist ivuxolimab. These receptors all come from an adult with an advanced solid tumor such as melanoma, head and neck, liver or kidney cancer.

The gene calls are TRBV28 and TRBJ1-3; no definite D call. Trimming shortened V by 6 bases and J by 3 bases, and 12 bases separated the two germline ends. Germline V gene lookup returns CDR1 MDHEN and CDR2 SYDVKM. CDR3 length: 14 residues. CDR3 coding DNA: TGTGCCAGCAGGAAGGGCGGAGATGGAAACACCATATATTTT. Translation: CASRKGGDGNTIYF.

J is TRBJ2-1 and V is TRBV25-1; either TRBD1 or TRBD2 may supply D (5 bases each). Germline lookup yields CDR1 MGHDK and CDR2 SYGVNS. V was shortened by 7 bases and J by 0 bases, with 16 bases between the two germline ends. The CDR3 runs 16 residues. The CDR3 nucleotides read TGTGCCAGCACTACCTCCCGGGACCACTCCTACAATGAGCAGTTCTTC. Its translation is CASTTSRDHSYNEQFF.

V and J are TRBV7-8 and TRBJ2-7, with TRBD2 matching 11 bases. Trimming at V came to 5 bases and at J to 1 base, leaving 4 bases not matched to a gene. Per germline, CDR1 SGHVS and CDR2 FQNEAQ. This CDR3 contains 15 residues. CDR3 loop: CASSPRLAGSYEQYF. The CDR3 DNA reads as TGTGCCAGCAGCCCTCGACTAGCGGGATCCTACGAGCAGTACTTC.

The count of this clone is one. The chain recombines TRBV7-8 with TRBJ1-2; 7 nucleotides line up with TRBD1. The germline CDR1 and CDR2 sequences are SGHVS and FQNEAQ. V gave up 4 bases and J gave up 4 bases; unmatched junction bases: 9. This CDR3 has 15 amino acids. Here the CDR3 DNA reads TGTGCCAGCAGCTCATCTTACCGGGACAGCTATGGCTACACCTTC. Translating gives CASSSSYRDSYGYTF.

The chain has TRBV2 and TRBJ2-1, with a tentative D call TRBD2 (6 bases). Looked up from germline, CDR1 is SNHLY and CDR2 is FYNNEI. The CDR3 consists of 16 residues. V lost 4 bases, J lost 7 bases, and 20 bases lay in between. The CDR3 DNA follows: TGTGCCAGCAGTGTATCCACGGGAGTTACTGTGAATGAGCAGTTCTTC. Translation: CASSVSTGVTVNEQFF.

This chain's CDR3 is CASSSLGTPNGYTF. The DNA of the CDR3 is TGTGCCAGCAGCTCCCTCGGGACTCCTAATGGCTACACCTTC. This chain connects TRBV7-9 to TRBJ1-2; maybe TRBD1 (5 bases). The length of the CDR3 is 14 residues. Germline V gene sequence: CDR1 SEHNR, CDR2 FQNEAQ (reference sequence). V gave up 4 bases and J gave up 6 bases, with 15 bases separating them.

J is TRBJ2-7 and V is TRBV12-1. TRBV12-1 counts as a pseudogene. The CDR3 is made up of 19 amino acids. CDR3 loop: CASSRTLTSTRGAGYEQYF. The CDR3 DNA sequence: TGTGCCAGCAGCCGTACCCTCACCTCCACGAGGGGGGCTGGGTACGAGCAGTACTTC.

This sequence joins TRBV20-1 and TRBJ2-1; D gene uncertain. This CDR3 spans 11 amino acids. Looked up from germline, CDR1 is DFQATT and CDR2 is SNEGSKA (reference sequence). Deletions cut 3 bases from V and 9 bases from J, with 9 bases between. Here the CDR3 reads CSARLGGEQFF. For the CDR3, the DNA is TGCAGTGCTAGGTTGGGTGGTGAGCAGTTCTTC.

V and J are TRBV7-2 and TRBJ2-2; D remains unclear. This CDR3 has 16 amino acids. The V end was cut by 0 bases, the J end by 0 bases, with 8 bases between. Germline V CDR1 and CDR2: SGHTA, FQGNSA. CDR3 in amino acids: CASSLAIRANTGELFF. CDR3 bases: TGTGCCAGCAGCTTAGCTATAAGGGCGAACACCGGGGAGCTGTTTTTT.

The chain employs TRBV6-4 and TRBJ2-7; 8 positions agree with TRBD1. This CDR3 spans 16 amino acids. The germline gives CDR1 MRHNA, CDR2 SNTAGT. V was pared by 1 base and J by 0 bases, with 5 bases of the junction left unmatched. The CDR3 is CASSDFGTGNSYEQYF. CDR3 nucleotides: TGTGCCAGCAGTGACTTCGGGACAGGCAACTCCTACGAGCAGTACTTC.

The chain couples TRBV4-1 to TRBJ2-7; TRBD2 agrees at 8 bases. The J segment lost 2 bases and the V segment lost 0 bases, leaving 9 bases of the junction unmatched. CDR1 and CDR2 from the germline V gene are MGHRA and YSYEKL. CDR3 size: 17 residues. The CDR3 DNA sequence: TGCGCCAGCAGCCAAGACCCCCCGCGGGGGGTTACCTACGAGCAGTACTTC. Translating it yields CASSQDPPRGVTYEQYF.

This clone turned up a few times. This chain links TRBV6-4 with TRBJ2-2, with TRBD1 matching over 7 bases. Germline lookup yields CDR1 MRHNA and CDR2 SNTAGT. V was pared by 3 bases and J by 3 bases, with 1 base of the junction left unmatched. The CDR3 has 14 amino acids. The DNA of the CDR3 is TGTGCCAGCAGTGAGGGGACAGACACCGGGGAGCTGTTTTTT. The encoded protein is CASSEGTDTGELFF.

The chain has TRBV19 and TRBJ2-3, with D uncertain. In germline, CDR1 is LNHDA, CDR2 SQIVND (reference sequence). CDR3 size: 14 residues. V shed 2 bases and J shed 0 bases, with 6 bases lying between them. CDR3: CASSIQYSTDTQYF. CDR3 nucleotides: TGTGCCAGTAGTATACAGTACAGCACAGATACGCAGTATTTT.

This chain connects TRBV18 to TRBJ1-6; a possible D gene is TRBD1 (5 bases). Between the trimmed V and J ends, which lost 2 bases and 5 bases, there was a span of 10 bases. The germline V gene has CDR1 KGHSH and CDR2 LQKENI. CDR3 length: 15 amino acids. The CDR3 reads CASSPGTQNNSPLHF. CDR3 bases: TGTGCCAGCTCACCAGGGACCCAGAATAATTCACCCCTCCACTTT.

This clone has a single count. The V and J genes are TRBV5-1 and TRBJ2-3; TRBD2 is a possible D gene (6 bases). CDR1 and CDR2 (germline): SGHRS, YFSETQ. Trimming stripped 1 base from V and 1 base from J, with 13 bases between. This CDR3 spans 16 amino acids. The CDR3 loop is CASSLSGGTGTDTQYF. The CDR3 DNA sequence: TGCGCCAGCAGCTTGTCGGGCGGGACCGGCACAGATACGCAGTATTTT.

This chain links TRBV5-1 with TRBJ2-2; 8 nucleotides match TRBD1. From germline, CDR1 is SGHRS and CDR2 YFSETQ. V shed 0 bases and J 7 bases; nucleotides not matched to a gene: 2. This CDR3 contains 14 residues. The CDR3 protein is CASSLGQGIGELFF. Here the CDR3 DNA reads TGCGCCAGCAGCTTGGGACAGGGGATCGGGGAGCTGTTTTTT.

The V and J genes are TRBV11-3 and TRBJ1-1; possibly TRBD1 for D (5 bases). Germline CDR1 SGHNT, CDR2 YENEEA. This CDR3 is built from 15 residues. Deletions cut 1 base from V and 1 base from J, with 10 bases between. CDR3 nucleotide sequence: TGTGCCAGCAGCTTAGGGGGCGGATCGAACACTGAAGCTTTCTTT. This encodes CASSLGGGSNTEAFF.

The CDR3 loop is CASSLRAANEQFF. CDR3 sequence (DNA): TGTGCCAGCAGCCTGAGGGCCGCGAATGAGCAGTTCTTC. The chain links TRBV9 to TRBJ2-1, with a possible D match to TRBD2 (5 bases). This CDR3 region has 13 residues. From germline, CDR1 is SGDLS and CDR2 YYNGEE. The ends were cut back, 4 bases at V and 7 bases at J, with 12 bases in the middle.

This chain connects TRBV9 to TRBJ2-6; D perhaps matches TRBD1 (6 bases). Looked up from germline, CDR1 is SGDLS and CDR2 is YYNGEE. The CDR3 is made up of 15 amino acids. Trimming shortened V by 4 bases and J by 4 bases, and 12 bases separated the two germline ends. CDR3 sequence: CASSSTGTGANVLTF. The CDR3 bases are TGTGCCAGCAGCTCTACAGGGACCGGGGCCAACGTCCTGACTTTC.

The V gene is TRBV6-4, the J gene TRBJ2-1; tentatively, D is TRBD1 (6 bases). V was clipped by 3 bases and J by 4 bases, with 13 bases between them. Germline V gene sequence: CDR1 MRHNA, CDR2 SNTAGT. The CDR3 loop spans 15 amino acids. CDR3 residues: CASSEVAGDYNEQFF. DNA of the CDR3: TGTGCCAGCAGTGAGGTGGCAGGGGATTACAATGAGCAGTTCTTC.

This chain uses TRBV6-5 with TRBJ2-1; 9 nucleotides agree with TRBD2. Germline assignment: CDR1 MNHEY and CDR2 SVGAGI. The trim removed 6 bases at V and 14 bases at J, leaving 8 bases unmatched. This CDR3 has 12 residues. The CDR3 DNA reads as TGTGCCAGCAGGTACCTAGCGGGGACGGAGTTCTTC. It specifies CASRYLAGTEFF.

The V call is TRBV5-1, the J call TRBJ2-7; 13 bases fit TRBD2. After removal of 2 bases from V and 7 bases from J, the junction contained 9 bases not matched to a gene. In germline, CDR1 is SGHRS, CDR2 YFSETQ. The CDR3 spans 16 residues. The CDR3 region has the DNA TGCGCCAGCAGCTTACAACGGACTAGCGGGGGATCAGAGCAGTACTTC. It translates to CASSLQRTSGGSEQYF. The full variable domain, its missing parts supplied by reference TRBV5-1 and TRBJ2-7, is KAGVTQTPRYLIKTRGQQVTLSCSPISGHRSVSWYQQTPGQGLQFLFEYFSETQRNKGNFPGRFSGRQFSNSRSEMNVSTLELGDSALYLCASSLQRTSGGSEQYFGPGTRLTVT.

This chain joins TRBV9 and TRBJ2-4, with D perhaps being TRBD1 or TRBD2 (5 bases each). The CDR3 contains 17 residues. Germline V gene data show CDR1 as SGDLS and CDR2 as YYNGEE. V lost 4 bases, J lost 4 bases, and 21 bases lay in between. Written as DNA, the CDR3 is TGTGCCAGCAGCCCACGTACGCCCCAGGGACCGAAAAACATTCAGTACTTC. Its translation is CASSPRTPQGPKNIQYF.

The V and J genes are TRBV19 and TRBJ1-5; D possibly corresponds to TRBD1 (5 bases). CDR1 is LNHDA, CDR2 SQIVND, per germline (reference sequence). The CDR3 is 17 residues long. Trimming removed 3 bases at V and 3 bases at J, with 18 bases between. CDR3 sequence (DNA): TGTGCCAGTAGTATTTTCGCCCGGGGGTCAGTCAATCAGCCCCAGCATTTT. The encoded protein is CASSIFARGSVNQPQHF.

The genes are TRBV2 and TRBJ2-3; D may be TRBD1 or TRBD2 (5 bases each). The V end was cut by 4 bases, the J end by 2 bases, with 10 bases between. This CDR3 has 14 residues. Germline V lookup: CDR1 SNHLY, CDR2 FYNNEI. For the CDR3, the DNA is TGTGCCAGCAGTGGGGGGTCCCCCACAGATACGCAGTATTTT. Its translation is CASSGGSPTDTQYF.

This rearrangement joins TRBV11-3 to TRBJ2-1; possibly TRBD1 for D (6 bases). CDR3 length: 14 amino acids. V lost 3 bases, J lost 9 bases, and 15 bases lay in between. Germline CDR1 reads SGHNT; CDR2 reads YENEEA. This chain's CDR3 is CASSFPIRGAEQFF. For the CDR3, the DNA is TGTGCCAGCAGCTTCCCCATCAGGGGAGCTGAGCAGTTCTTC.

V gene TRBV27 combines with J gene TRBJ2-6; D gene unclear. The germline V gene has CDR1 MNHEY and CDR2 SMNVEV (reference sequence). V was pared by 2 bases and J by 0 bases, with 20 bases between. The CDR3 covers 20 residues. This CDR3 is CASSLRAPGRRSSGANVLTF. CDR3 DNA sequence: TGTGCCAGCAGTTTAAGGGCTCCGGGCAGGCGAAGCTCTGGGGCCAACGTCCTGACTTTC. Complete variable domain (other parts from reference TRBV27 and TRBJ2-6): EAQVTQNPRYLITVTGKKLTVTCSQNMNHEYMSWYRQDPGLGLRQIYYSMNVEVTDKGDVPEGYKVSRKEKRNFPLILESPSPNQTSLYFCASSLRAPGRRSSGANVLTFGAGSRLTVL.

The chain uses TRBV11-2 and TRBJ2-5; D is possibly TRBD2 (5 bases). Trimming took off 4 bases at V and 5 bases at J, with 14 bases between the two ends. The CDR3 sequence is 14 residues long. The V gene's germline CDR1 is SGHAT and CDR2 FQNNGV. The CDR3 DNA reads TGTGCCAGCAGCTCCATGAGAGGGTCGGAGACCCAGTACTTC. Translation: CASSSMRGSETQYF.

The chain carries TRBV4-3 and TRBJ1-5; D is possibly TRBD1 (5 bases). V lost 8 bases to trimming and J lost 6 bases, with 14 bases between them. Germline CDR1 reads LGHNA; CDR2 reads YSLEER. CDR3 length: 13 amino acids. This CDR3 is CASAGVTGQPQHF. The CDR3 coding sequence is TGCGCCAGCGCCGGAGTAACAGGTCAGCCCCAGCATTTT.

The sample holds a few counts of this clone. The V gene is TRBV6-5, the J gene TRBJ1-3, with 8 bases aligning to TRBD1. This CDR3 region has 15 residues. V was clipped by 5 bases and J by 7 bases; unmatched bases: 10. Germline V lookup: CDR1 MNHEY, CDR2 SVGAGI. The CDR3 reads CASSRTGIETNTIYF. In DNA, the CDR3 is TGTGCCAGCAGTAGGACAGGGATTGAGACGAACACCATATATTTT.